Each of the 27 T cell receptor beta chains below was sequenced from the same sample in a study of graft-versus-host responses after intestinal transplantation (dated by TCRdb to the early 2020s). Libraries were built with the immunoSEQ multiplex PCR assay. TCRdb mirrors the immuneACCESS table, restricted to in-frame sequences. Some clones are absent from its copies; in checked studies, under half trace to an unresolved V gene, and the reason for the others is unknown. In all, the sample holds 90,000 to 150,000 clones, and roughly 95% of those were seen once. The ten top clones hold over 2.5% of the sample. Antigens for these TCRs are unknown. The time point label for this specimen denotes: cells obtained before transplantation from donor or recipient. Material: unstimulated CD8+ T cells sorted from spleen or lymph node cells, obtained before intestinal transplant. These receptors were taken from a human donor who received an intestinal transplant.

This chain joins TRBV28 and TRBJ1-1, with 7 bases matching TRBD1. V shed 5 bases, J shed 1 base, and the junction held 4 bases outside the gene matches. The germline V gene encodes CDR1 MDHEN and CDR2 SYDVKM. This CDR3 region has 14 residues. The CDR3 DNA is TGTGCCAGCAGTCAGGGGGGCCCGAACACTGAAGCTTTCTTT. Translated: CASSQGGPNTEAFF. The full variable domain, completed using reference TRBV28 and TRBJ1-1, is DVKVTQSSRYLVKRTGEKVFLECVQDMDHENMFWYRQDPGLGLRLIYFSYDVKMKEKGDIPEGYSVSREKKERFSLILESASTNQTSMYLCASSQGGPNTEAFFGQGTRLTVV.

This clone was detected once. The rearrangement joins TRBV10-2 to TRBJ2-5; the D is unclear. Germline V gene sequence: CDR1 WSHSY, CDR2 SAAADI. This CDR3 has 11 residues. The ends were cut back, 6 bases at V and 1 base at J, with 3 bases in the middle. The CDR3, as DNA: TGCGCCAGCAGAGCCCAAGAGACCCAGTACTTC. Translation: CASRAQETQYF.

This chain connects TRBV5-1 to TRBJ1-1; tentative D call: TRBD1 (6 bases). The CDR3 runs 18 residues. V gave up 1 base and J gave up 3 bases, with 22 bases separating them. Germline loops: CDR1 SGHRS, CDR2 YFSETQ. DNA of the CDR3: TGCGCCAGCAGCTTGAGGGGGTGGGGTCATTTCTTGTACACTGAAGCTTTCTTT. Translated: CASSLRGWGHFLYTEAFF. Looking up the rest from reference TRBV5-1 and TRBJ1-1 gives the full variable domain: KAGVTQTPRYLIKTRGQQVTLSCSPISGHRSVSWYQQTPGQGLQFLFEYFSETQRNKGNFPGRFSGRQFSNSRSEMNVSTLELGDSALYLCASSLRGWGHFLYTEAFFGQGTRLTVV.

The chain links TRBV6-4 to TRBJ1-2; no definite D call. Trimming shortened V by 4 bases and J by 11 bases, and 5 bases separated the two germline ends. The CDR3 has 9 residues. The germline gives CDR1 MRHNA, CDR2 SNTAGT. The CDR3 nucleotides are TGTGCCAGCAGTGTCGAGTACACCTTC. Encoded protein: CASSVEYTF.

The chain links TRBV7-3 to TRBJ2-1, with D unclear. Germline CDR1 and CDR2: SGHTA and FQGTGA. The CDR3 has 12 residues. Trimming cost V 2 bases and J 6 bases, with 5 bases left between them. CDR3 residues: CASSLDSNEQFF. The DNA for the CDR3 is TGTGCCAGCAGCTTAGACTCCAATGAGCAGTTCTTC. Drawing the rest from reference TRBV7-3 and TRBJ2-1, the complete variable domain is GAGVSQTPSNKVTEKGKYVELRCDPISGHTALYWYRQSLGQGPEFLIYFQGTGAADDSGLPNDRFFAVRPEGSVSTLKIQRTERGDSAVYLCASSLDSNEQFFGPGTRLTVL.

The V call is TRBV9, the J call TRBJ2-5; D uncertain. V gave up 4 bases and J gave up 5 bases, with 15 bases separating them. Germline V lookup: CDR1 SGDLS, CDR2 YYNGEE. The CDR3 spans 14 residues. The CDR3 here is CASSTDGARETQYF. CDR3 bases: TGTGCCAGCAGCACAGACGGCGCCCGGGAGACCCAGTACTTC.

The chain couples TRBV4-3 to TRBJ2-1, with D tentatively TRBD2 (6 bases). CDR3 length: 20 amino acids. V was clipped by 1 base and J by 0 bases, with 22 bases between them. Per germline, CDR1 LGHNA and CDR2 YSLEER. In DNA form, the CDR3 reads TGCGCCAGCAGCCAAGGCCCCGGCGGGGCGGGGAAGAGCTCCTACAATGAGCAGTTCTTC. Translating gives CASSQGPGGAGKSSYNEQFF.

The chain uses TRBV9 and TRBJ2-5; maybe TRBD2 (7 bases). The CDR3 length is 14 residues. V was pared by 3 bases and J by 4 bases, with 13 bases between. Germline CDR1 and CDR2: SGDLS and YYNGEE. The CDR3 DNA reads TGTGCCAGCAGCGACACAGGGAGGGGAGAGACCCAGTACTTC. This codes for CASSDTGRGETQYF.

V is TRBV7-9 and J is TRBJ2-1; no firm D call. Germline loops: CDR1 SEHNR, CDR2 FQNEAQ (reference sequence). The V end was cut by 0 bases, the J end by 6 bases, with 9 bases between. This CDR3 region has 14 residues. CDR3 DNA: TGTGCCAGCAGCTTAGCGAGTCTGCTCAATGAGCAGTTCTTC. Protein product: CASSLASLLNEQFF. The full variable domain, its missing parts supplied by reference TRBV7-9 and TRBJ2-1, is DTGVSQNPRHKITKRGQNVTFRCDPISEHNRLYWYRQTLGQGPEFLTYFQNEAQLEKSRLLSDRFSAERPKGSFSTLEIQRTEQGDSAMYLCASSLASLLNEQFFGPGTRLTVL.

The rearrangement links TRBV19 to TRBJ1-5; D is uncertain. Trimming cost V 10 bases and J 0 bases, with 13 bases left between them. Germline V gives CDR1 LNHDA, CDR2 SQIVND (reference sequence). The CDR3 totals 14 residues. CDR3 DNA sequence: TGTGCCACCGACCCGGGTCTTAGCAATCAGCCCCAGCATTTT. As protein: CATDPGLSNQPQHF.

V gene TRBV30 combines with J gene TRBJ1-6; TRBD1 matches 10 bases. Germline loops: CDR1 GTSNPN, CDR2 SVGIG (reference sequence). The V gene end was trimmed by 5 bases and the J gene end by 7 bases; junction bases not matched to a gene: 5. The CDR3 runs 14 residues. The CDR3 nucleotides read TGTGCCTGGGCCCAGGGACAGGGGAATTCACCCCTCCACTTT. It is translated as CAWAQGQGNSPLHF.

This clone was counted once. This sequence joins TRBV4-1 and TRBJ2-5; D call uncertain. Germline assignment: CDR1 MGHRA and CDR2 YSYEKL. The CDR3 spans 14 residues. Trimming stripped 3 bases from V and 1 base from J, with 9 bases between. CDR3 coding DNA: TGCGCCAGCAGCCAGAGACCAGCCCAAGAGACCCAGTACTTC. Translation gives CASSQRPAQETQYF.

The rearrangement uses TRBV21-1 and TRBJ2-2; the D call TRBD1 from the table was never checked on the DNA. TRBV21-1 has pseudogene status. There are 14 residues in the CDR3. The DNA for the CDR3 is TGTGCCAGCAGCAGCAGGGATGGCACCGGGGAGCTGTTTTTT. It specifies CASSSRDGTGELFF.

The CDR3 sequence is CASSEDGFGYGYTF. Written as DNA, the CDR3 is TGCGCCAGCAGTGAAGACGGTTTCGGCTATGGCTACACCTTC. This chain connects TRBV10-2 to TRBJ1-2; D is undetermined. Germline V CDR1 and CDR2: WSHSY, SAAADI. The CDR3 sequence is 14 residues long. V lost 3 bases and J lost 4, with 12 bases in between.

In the case of this clone: No DNA is shown, since the ends of the CDR3 on it are uncertain; the CDR3 is the one TCRdb lists. The chain uses TRBV4-3 and TRBJ2-2; the D segment call TRBD2 is taken from the table without a DNA check. The CDR3 spans 18 residues, counting both ends. Germline CDR1 and CDR2: LGHNA and YSLEER. CDR3: CASSQEYHPFLRAGELFF.

The chain employs TRBV28 and TRBJ2-3, with D possibly being TRBD1 (6 bases). Germline CDR1 and CDR2: MDHEN and SYDVKM. This CDR3 contains 14 residues. Trimming removed 3 bases at V and 0 bases at J, with 7 bases between. CDR3 in DNA: TGTGCCAGCAGTTTCAGGGGAAGCACAGATACGCAGTATTTT. Protein product: CASSFRGSTDTQYF.

This chain connects TRBV6-6 to TRBJ2-7, with 7 bases matching TRBD1. Trimming cost V 4 bases and J 4 bases; bases outside gene matches: 4. Germline-derived CDR1 and CDR2 are MNHNY and SVGAGI (reference sequence). The CDR3 is 13 residues long. The CDR3 nucleotides are TGTGCCAGCAGTTCGAAACAGGGGTACGAGCAGTACTTC. Its protein is CASSSKQGYEQYF.

This clone was counted a single time. The V call is TRBV7-9, the J call TRBJ1-1, with D maybe TRBD1 (5 bases). The CDR3 extends over 12 amino acids. Deletions cut 5 bases from V and 3 bases from J, with 7 bases between. CDR1 is SEHNR and CDR2 is FQNEAQ in the germline V gene (reference sequence). DNA of the CDR3: TGTGCCAGCAGCGGAGGGGACACTGAAGCTTTCTTT. Protein: CASSGGDTEAFF.

This chain links TRBV7-9 with TRBJ2-1; tentatively, D is TRBD1 or TRBD2 (5 bases each). From germline, CDR1 is SEHNR and CDR2 FQNEAQ (reference sequence). This CDR3 has 15 residues. Between the trimmed V and J ends, which lost 5 bases and 7 bases, there was a span of 18 bases. CDR3 region: CASSATGTYKNEQFF. DNA for the CDR3: TGTGCCAGCAGCGCGACCGGGACGTATAAAAATGAGCAGTTCTTC.

The chain combines TRBV28 with TRBJ2-2; D remains ambiguous. The CDR3 runs to 13 residues. Germline V gene data show CDR1 as MDHEN and CDR2 as SYDVKM. Trimming pared 4 bases from V and 7 bases from J, leaving 10 bases between. DNA of the CDR3: TGTGCCAGCAGTTCGCCCCCTAGCGGGGAGCTGTTTTTT. Residues: CASSSPPSGELFF.

This sequence joins TRBV7-8 and TRBJ2-3, with D perhaps TRBD1 (6 bases). Germline V lookup: CDR1 SGHVS, CDR2 FQNEAQ. The CDR3 spans 13 residues. Trimming stripped 11 bases from V and 0 bases from J, with 12 bases between. CDR3 sequence: CAGTRSSTDTQYF. The CDR3 region has the DNA TGTGCCGGGACACGATCTAGCACAGATACGCAGTATTTT.

The chain combines TRBV27 with TRBJ1-4, with TRBD1 as a possible D gene (5 bases). Trimming took off 5 bases at V and 5 bases at J, with 15 bases between the two ends. The germline gives CDR1 MNHEY, CDR2 SMNVEV (reference sequence). This CDR3 contains 15 residues. The CDR3 protein is CASSPWGGLNEKLFF. The CDR3, as DNA: TGTGCCAGCAGTCCCTGGGGGGGTTTAAATGAAAAACTGTTTTTT. The complete variable domain, with remaining parts taken from reference TRBV27 and TRBJ1-4, reads EAQVTQNPRYLITVTGKKLTVTCSQNMNHEYMSWYRQDPGLGLRQIYYSMNVEVTDKGDVPEGYKVSRKEKRNFPLILESPSPNQTSLYFCASSPWGGLNEKLFFGSGTQLSVL.

V is TRBV9 and J is TRBJ2-1; TRBD1 aligns across 9 bases. The trim removed 4 bases at V and 10 bases at J, leaving 3 bases unmatched. There are 12 residues in the CDR3. Germline CDR1 and CDR2: SGDLS and YYNGEE. In nucleotides, the CDR3 is TGTGCCAGCAGCACTGGGACAGGGGAGCAGTTCTTC. Its translation is CASSTGTGEQFF.

This clone was counted once. The rearrangement joins TRBV9 to TRBJ2-5, with D possibly called TRBD1 or TRBD2 (5 bases each). The germline V gene encodes CDR1 SGDLS and CDR2 YYNGEE. The CDR3 covers 13 residues. Trimming removed 4 bases from V and 4 bases from J, with 11 bases in between. The chain's CDR3 is CASSLTGGETQYF. The CDR3 DNA reads as TGTGCCAGCAGCTTAACAGGAGGAGAGACCCAGTACTTC.

The chain employs TRBV5-4 and TRBJ2-1; 13 bases are a match to TRBD2. CDR1 and CDR2 (germline): SGHNT, YYREEE (reference sequence). The CDR3 is made up of 18 amino acids. The trim removed 2 bases at V and 7 bases at J, leaving 12 bases unmatched. The CDR3 here is CASSFPSTTSGRANEQFF. CDR3 sequence (DNA): TGTGCCAGCAGCTTTCCCTCAACTACTAGCGGGAGGGCGAATGAGCAGTTCTTC.

This chain links TRBV5-6 with TRBJ2-7, with 10 bases fitting TRBD2. Trimming cost V 4 bases and J 6 bases; bases outside gene matches: 1. CDR3 length: 12 amino acids. Germline V gives CDR1 SGHDT, CDR2 YYEEEE. The CDR3 spells CASSPSGSEQYF. CDR3 nucleotide sequence: TGTGCCAGCAGCCCTAGCGGGAGCGAGCAGTACTTC.

The gene calls are TRBV9 and TRBJ2-7; TRBD1 aligns across 10 bases. V shed 0 bases and J 2 bases; nucleotides not matched to a gene: 2. Germline CDR1 SGDLS, CDR2 YYNGEE. CDR3 length equals 15 residues. For the CDR3, the DNA is TGTGCCAGCAGCGTAGGGGGGACAGGGGCCTACGAGCAGTACTTC. Translation: CASSVGGTGAYEQYF.